The T cell receptor (beta chain) described here comes from a study of shared clonotypes between healthy human individuals (dated by TCRdb to 2018 to 2021). Regarding the study in general: The cohort included a few men and a couple of women between 18 and 49 years of age. For each donor, CD4 naive and CD4 memory were each given three plates, CD8 naive was given two plates, and CD8 memory was given one plate. To increase sequencing depth and limit assay-specific biases, different laboratories used diverse techniques to prepare libraries and sequence TCR repertoires. Blood TCR repertoires of five healthy adults were deeply sequenced to estimate repertoire size and the extent of clonotype sharing between individuals. Between about 0.85 and 9.5 billion PBMCs per donor were obtained by leukapheresis. Beyond this particular receptor, the publication reports: Compared with non-shared clonotypes, the clonotypes found in all four sorted-subset donors had higher generation probabilities. Based on pairwise subsampling, the degree of clonotype sharing among donors was expected to be affected by sequencing depth. The genetic and exposure-history diversity represented was limited by the small number of donors. Sampling was limited to blood, and TCR repertoires in tissue likely differ from TCR repertoires in blood. Estimated clonotype richness was generally larger for naive than for memory subsets. Incomplete sequencing was indicated by rarefaction of sorted-subset datasets, despite the large sequencing depth. Sharing across a handful of donors was observed for approximately 5% of naive CD4, about 3.2% of naive CD8, around 2.5% of memory CD4, and roughly 0.4% of memory CD8 clonotypes.

Using the deep immunoSEQ assay, multiplex PCR amplified TCR CDR3 regions from genomic DNA. For each cell subset, the extracted genomic DNA was distributed evenly across all wells of several immunoSEQ 96-well plates, and each plate served as one replicate. For sorted subsets, each replicate PCR was loaded with approximately 190 ng genomic DNA, equivalent to 30,000 or so T cell genomes. The purified libraries were quantified using a Qubit 3.0 fluorometer, sized with a Bioanalyzer 2100, and then quantified again using the KAPA Library Quantification kit. Every immunoSEQ 96-well plate was sequenced on a dedicated single-read 150-cycle Illumina NextSeq 550 flow cell. The study's processing was this. Because the immunoSEQ output included only junctional sequences and no quality scores, the filtering could not be the same as the filtering used for full-length reads. Sequences were annotated with PyIR, a Python wrapper for IgBLAST v1.9, and V/J genes and CDR3 were assigned using IMGT germline references. Reads were filtered out if the reads had weak V/J assignments (E-value above 1e-6), no CDR3, stop codons, out-of-frame junctions, or ambiguous translated residues. V3J clonotypes were defined by identical inferred V gene, J gene, and CDR3 amino acid sequence. Percentage overlap between repertoires was calculated by dividing the number of shared unique clonotypes by the size of the smaller repertoire. Richness of each repertoire was evaluated using RTK rarefaction, the Chao1 estimator, and Recon v2.1 estimates of unobserved clonotypes. OLGA was used to compute generation probabilities for all TCRbeta clonotypes that the gDNA method yielded from a few donors. Here the immuneACCESS table is served through TCRdb, limited to in-frame sequences with V and J called. Missing clones are a known gap in these copies; in checked studies unresolved V genes cover under half, and the rest lacks a known reason. V, J and clone size are taken as reported in that table, and D and trimming were inferred from the DNA itself. The sample includes about 2.4 million clones, with 93% observed a single time. Of the sample, around 0.37% is held by the ten largest clones.

Healthy HIV-negative adults with no recently reported acute infections or vaccinations were included as donors. Every donor was a Caucasian adult living in Nashville, Tennessee, USA. CD4+ T cells were enriched by magnetic negative selection; naive cells were then positively selected on CD45RA, and the negative fraction formed the memory subset. Blood was obtained by leukapheresis, after which PBMCs were separated by Ficoll-Histopaque density gradient centrifugation and cryopreserved in liquid nitrogen vapor phase. Purity and quantity of every magnetically sorted T cell population were checked by analytical flow cytometry. Genomic DNA was isolated from every sorted fraction and measured by UV absorbance on a Nanodrop 2000c. For this clone: The antigen it recognizes is unknown. One base away there is no much larger clone; base qualities are not given.

The CDR3, from cysteine to phenylalanine, totals 12 residues. Of the read, only the CDR3 DNA is kept; its 36 bases are in frame from base 1. CDR1 SQVTM and CDR2 ANQGSEA were looked up in the germline V gene. Trimmed from V: 7 bases; trimmed from J: 4 bases; junction bases lacking a gene match: 2. What was sequenced was naive CD4+ T cells from PBMCs. What this sample's cell subset or site label stands for: CD45RA+ positively selected. The chain is assembled from TRBV29-1 and TRBJ2-5; TRBD1 agrees with 11 junctional bases. The TCR comes from a man aged 18 to 29 in good health. Some clones in this sample may be carry-over from other donors' samples. DNA sequence: TGCAGCGCAGGGACAGGGGGAGAGACCCAGTACTTC. Translated, it gives CSAGTGGETQYF. Supplemented by the reference TRBV29-1 and TRBJ2-5 proteins around the CDR3, the complete variable domain is SAVISQKPSRDICQRGTSLTIQCQVDSQVTMMFWYRQQPGQSLTLIATANQGSEATYESGFVIDKFPISRPNLTFSTLTVSNMSPEDSSIYLCSAGTGGETQYFGPGTRLLVL.